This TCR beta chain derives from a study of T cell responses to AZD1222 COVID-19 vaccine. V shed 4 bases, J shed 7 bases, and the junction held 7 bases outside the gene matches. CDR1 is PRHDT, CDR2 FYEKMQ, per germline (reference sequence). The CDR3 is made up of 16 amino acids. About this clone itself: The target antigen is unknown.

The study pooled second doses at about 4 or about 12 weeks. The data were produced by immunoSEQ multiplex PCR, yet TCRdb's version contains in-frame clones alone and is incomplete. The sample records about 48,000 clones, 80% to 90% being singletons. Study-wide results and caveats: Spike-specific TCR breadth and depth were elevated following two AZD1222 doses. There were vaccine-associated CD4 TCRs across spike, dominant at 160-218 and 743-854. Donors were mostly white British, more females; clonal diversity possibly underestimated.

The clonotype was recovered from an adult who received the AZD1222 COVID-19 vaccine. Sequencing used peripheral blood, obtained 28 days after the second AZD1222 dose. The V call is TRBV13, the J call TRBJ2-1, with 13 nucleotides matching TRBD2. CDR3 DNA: TGTGCCAGCAGCTCCTGGACTAGCGGGAGATTGAATGAGCAGTTCTTC. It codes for CASSSWTSGRLNEQFF.